Shown below are 15 T cell receptor beta chains from a single sample sequenced in a study of CD8 T cells in ankylosing spondylitis. From the 5' RACE reads, TCRdb called clonotypes with MiXCR, one entry per CDR3 protein. The profile covers fewer than 500,000 distinct CDR3 sequences, with 20% to 30% appearing a single time and 0.89% taken by the ten largest. Which antigens these TCRs recognize remains unknown. Findings and caveats of the study: Blood of patients with ankylosing spondylitis appeared to be characterized by a TCR beta motif of eight or nine highly homologous variants.

The sequenced sample consisted of blood, either unsorted or a sorted T cell fraction (not recorded which). The receptors shown here come from a male donor with ankylosing spondylitis.

This clonotype was observed at least ten times. J is TRBJ1-2 and V is TRBV5-5, with D uncertain. The CDR3 runs 14 residues. Germline CDR1 reads SGHKS; CDR2 reads YYEKEE (reference sequence). V lost 0 bases, J lost 3 bases, and 9 bases lay in between. CDR3 region: CASSLVFVDYGYTF. The CDR3 nucleotides read TGTGCCAGCAGCTTGGTTTTCGTCGACTATGGCTACACCTTC. The full variable domain, with the rest looked up from reference TRBV5-5 and TRBJ1-2, is DAGVTQSPTHLIKTRGQQVTLRCSPISGHKSVSWYQQVLGQGPQFIFQYYEKEERGRGNFPDRFSARQFPNYSSELNVNALLLGDSALYLCASSLVFVDYGYTFGSGTRLTVV.

The chain couples TRBV12-3 or TRBV12-4 to TRBJ2-6, with D hard to call. The CDR3 totals 15 residues. Deletions cut 0 bases from V and 0 bases from J, with 3 bases between. DNA of the CDR3: TGTGCCAGCAGTTTAGCTCACTCTGGGGCCAACGTCCTGACTTTC. Amino acids: CASSLAHSGANVLTF.

The J gene is TRBJ2-7, the V gene TRBV20-1; TRBD1 agrees at 10 bases. Germline V gene data show CDR1 as DFQATT and CDR2 as SNEGSKA (reference sequence). This CDR3 is built from 16 residues. The ends lost 0 bases at V and 3 bases at J; junction bases unmatched: 8. The CDR3 spells CSARDNIGQGVYEQYF. The CDR3 nucleotides read TGCAGTGCTAGAGATAATATAGGACAGGGGGTCTACGAGCAGTACTTC.

The table lists this clonotype with a few counts. The V and J genes are TRBV12-3 or TRBV12-4 and TRBJ2-2; the D gene is possibly TRBD2 (5 bases). CDR3 length: 15 residues. With 3 bases removed from V and 5 bases from J, the gap between germline ends came to 13 bases. CDR3 coding DNA: TGTGCCAGCAGTTTCTTGGGGAGACGTACCGGGGAGCTGTTTTTT. As protein: CASSFLGRRTGELFF.

V gene TRBV6-5 combines with J gene TRBJ2-6, with D maybe TRBD1 (6 bases). This CDR3 contains 15 residues. V lost 4 bases and J 1 base, leaving 8 bases between the germline ends. Per germline, CDR1 MNHEY and CDR2 SVGAGI. Here the CDR3 DNA reads TGTGCCAGCAGTTTCAGGGGATCTGGGGCCAACGTCCTGACTTTC. Protein sequence: CASSFRGSGANVLTF.

The chain is built from TRBV18 and TRBJ2-7, with D perhaps matching TRBD2 (5 bases). The CDR3 length is 13 residues. Germline CDR1 and CDR2: KGHSH and LQKENI. V lost 6 bases to trimming and J lost 5 bases, with 14 bases between them. The CDR3 region is CASSPGTLDEQYV. In DNA, the CDR3 is TGTGCCAGCTCTCCGGGAACCCTCGACGAGCAGTACGTC.

This chain joins TRBV7-9 and TRBJ2-2; D remains unclear. V was clipped by 2 bases and J by 5 bases, with 12 bases between them. Germline values: CDR1 SEHNR, CDR2 FQNEAQ (reference sequence). The CDR3 has 15 residues. DNA for the CDR3: TGTGCCAGCAGCTTATCCGCAGGATGGACCGGGGAGCTGTTTTTT. Its translation: CASSLSAGWTGELFF.

V is TRBV4-2 and J is TRBJ2-1; perhaps TRBD2 as D (6 bases). The germline V and J ends were trimmed by 1 base and 4 bases, with 17 bases remaining between them. The germline V gene encodes CDR1 LGHNA and CDR2 YNFKEQ. The CDR3 contains 17 residues. For the CDR3, the DNA is TGTGCCAGCAGCCAAGGGGACGGACCGGAGGGATACAATGAGCAGTTCTTC. Translated: CASSQGDGPEGYNEQFF.

This chain connects TRBV10-2 to TRBJ2-2; TRBD1 aligns across 8 bases. Trimming cost V 9 bases and J 2 bases; bases outside gene matches: 5. The length of the CDR3 is 14 residues. Germline CDR1 is WSHSY and CDR2 is SAAADI. The CDR3 protein is CASHGTGNTGELFF. CDR3 bases: TGCGCCAGTCACGGGACAGGAAACACCGGGGAGCTGTTTTTT.

The chain combines TRBV5-6 with TRBJ1-2; no reliable D call. The V and J ends lost 2 bases and 8 bases respectively, with 7 bases between them. CDR1 is SGHDT and CDR2 is YYEEEE in the germline V gene. This CDR3 is 11 amino acids long. CDR3 nucleotide sequence: TGTGCCAGCAGCTTAAGGGTCGGCTACACCTTC. It specifies CASSLRVGYTF.

This clonotype has only one observation. The rearrangement joins TRBV18 to TRBJ2-7; 8 positions agree with TRBD2. The CDR3 covers 13 residues. Trimming at V came to 3 bases and at J to 3 bases, leaving 1 base not matched to a gene. CDR1 and CDR2 (germline): KGHSH, LQKENI. The CDR3 DNA reads TGTGCCAGCTCACCGGGACTAGGCTACGAGCAGTACGTC. This translates into CASSPGLGYEQYV.

The chain has TRBV12-3 or TRBV12-4 and TRBJ1-2; the D gene is possibly TRBD1 (6 bases). V was shortened by 6 bases and J by 6 bases, with 8 bases between the two germline ends. CDR3 length: 11 amino acids. The CDR3 nucleotides are TGTGCCAGCAGGAACAGGGATGGCTACACCTTC. It is translated as CASRNRDGYTF.

The V call is TRBV9, the J call TRBJ2-2; D is perhaps TRBD1 (6 bases). Trimming took off 6 bases at V and 6 bases at J, with 12 bases between the two ends. The CDR3 spans 13 residues. CDR1 is SGDLS and CDR2 is YYNGEE in the germline V gene. The CDR3 here is CASNRVGAGELFF. In DNA form, the CDR3 reads TGTGCCAGCAACAGGGTCGGGGCCGGGGAGCTGTTTTTT.

This clonotype has a handful of counts. The chain links TRBV6-5 to TRBJ2-7, with D perhaps matching TRBD1 or TRBD2 (5 bases each). V was shortened by 5 bases and J by 6 bases, with 8 bases between the two germline ends. CDR1 MNHEY and CDR2 SVGAGI come from the germline V gene. The CDR3 has 11 residues. The DNA for the CDR3 is TGTGCCAGCAGTAAGGGGAGCGAGCAGTACTTC. It encodes CASSKGSEQYF.

This clonotype was counted once. The chain carries TRBV20-1 and TRBJ2-3, with TRBD2 matching 7 bases. Germline V lookup: CDR1 DFQATT, CDR2 SNEGSKA (reference sequence). The CDR3 is made up of 12 amino acids. The junction had 8 bases not matched to a gene; V was cut back by 6 bases and J by 8 bases. Here the CDR3 reads CSASGTLRTQYF. Here the CDR3 DNA reads TGCAGTGCCAGCGGGACCCTGCGTACGCAGTATTTT.